The 21 T cell receptor beta chains given below trace back to one sample, sequenced in a study of chemoradiotherapy in HPV16-positive cancers. Clones were sequenced by immunoSEQ multiplex PCR, and TCRdb holds only the in-frame ones, with some missing. The sample lists about 7,400 clones; roughly four fifths were seen once. Sampling was performed from a patient who underwent chemoradiotherapy. The receptor set was obtained from a human donor with HPV-associated anogenital cancer.

This clone occurred a few times. The chain carries TRBV29-1 and TRBJ2-7; no definite D call. The CDR3 runs 12 residues. Germline V CDR1 and CDR2: SQVTM, ANQGSEA. Trimming cost V 3 bases and J 1 base, with 7 bases left between them. The CDR3 spells CSVETESYEQYF. As DNA, the CDR3 is TGCAGCGTTGAGACTGAATCCTACGAGCAGTACTTC.

This clone appeared a single time. The chain carries TRBV11-2 and TRBJ2-1; 11 positions agree with TRBD2. Per the germline V gene, CDR1 is SGHAT and CDR2 is FQNNGV. This CDR3 is built from 17 residues. V trimming: 6 bases; J trimming: 1 base; junction bases outside the gene matches: 8. The CDR3 spells CASRKLAGARSYNEQFF. For the CDR3, the DNA is TGTGCCAGCAGAAAACTAGCGGGGGCGCGGTCCTACAATGAGCAGTTCTTC. The full variable domain, rest sourced from reference TRBV11-2 and TRBJ2-1, is EAGVAQSPRYKIIEKRQSVAFWCNPISGHATLYWYQQILGQGPKLLIQFQNNGVVDDSQLPKDRFSAERLKGVDSTLKIQPAKLEDSAVYLCASRKLAGARSYNEQFFGPGTRLTVL.

The genes are TRBV6-1 and TRBJ1-6; TRBD1 matches 9 bases. Per the germline V gene, CDR1 is MNHNS and CDR2 is SASEGT. The CDR3 contains 14 residues. The ends lost 2 bases at V and 14 bases at J; junction bases unmatched: 7. In DNA form, the CDR3 reads TGTGCCAGCAGTGAAACGGGACAGGGTCGGTCCCTCCACTTT. Protein: CASSETGQGRSLHF.

The chain combines TRBV7-9 with TRBJ2-7, with TRBD1 matching 7 bases. After removal of 7 bases from V and 1 base from J, the junction contained 7 bases not matched to a gene. The CDR3 runs to 14 residues. Germline CDR1 and CDR2: SEHNR and FQNEAQ (reference sequence). CDR3 DNA: TGTGCCAGCACCACCGGGACAGCTTCCTACGAGCAGTACTTC. Translating gives CASTTGTASYEQYF.

The chain has TRBV25-1 and TRBJ2-5; possibly TRBD1 or TRBD2 for D (6 bases each). The CDR3 totals 14 residues. V was shortened by 3 bases and J by 5 bases, with 13 bases between the two germline ends. CDR1 MGHDK and CDR2 SYGVNS come from the germline V gene. CDR3 residues: CASSDWGAGETQYF. Here the CDR3 DNA reads TGTGCCAGCAGTGATTGGGGGGCTGGGGAGACCCAGTACTTC.

The CDR3 region is CASSLDRGWSYEQYF. The CDR3 nucleotides read TGCGCCAGCAGCTTGGACAGGGGGTGGTCCTACGAGCAGTACTTC. The V gene is TRBV5-1, the J gene TRBJ2-7; 8 bases line up with TRBD1. V trimming: 0 bases; J trimming: 1 base; junction bases outside the gene matches: 3. This CDR3 is built from 15 residues. In germline, CDR1 is SGHRS, CDR2 YFSETQ.

The genes are TRBV6-1 and TRBJ2-7, with 7 nucleotides matching TRBD1. Germline assignment: CDR1 MNHNS and CDR2 SASEGT. The CDR3 spans 14 residues. V lost 4 bases and J lost 7; bases outside the gene matches: 10. CDR3 DNA sequence: TGTGCCAGCAGTGCCCGACAGGGCGGAAGGGAGCAGTACTTC. Its translation: CASSARQGGREQYF.

The chain joins TRBV5-1 to TRBJ1-5; D unclear. Germline assignment: CDR1 SGHRS and CDR2 YFSETQ. CDR3 length: 11 residues. V lost 0 bases and J lost 7, with 2 bases in between. The CDR3 DNA is TGCGCCAGCAGCTTGGACCAGCCCCAGCATTTT. It encodes CASSLDQPQHF.

The chain uses TRBV7-2 and TRBJ2-5; the D gene is possibly TRBD1 (6 bases). The CDR3 has 15 amino acids. The germline gives CDR1 SGHTA, CDR2 FQGNSA. Trimming pared 1 base from V and 5 bases from J, leaving 14 bases between. CDR3: CASSLGGKQGETQYF. For the CDR3, the DNA is TGTGCCAGCAGCTTAGGGGGGAAACAGGGCGAGACCCAGTACTTC.

The chain combines TRBV28 with TRBJ1-2, with 7 bases lining up with TRBD1. Germline lookup yields CDR1 MDHEN and CDR2 SYDVKM. The junction had 5 bases not matched to a gene; V was cut back by 3 bases and J by 4 bases. The CDR3 consists of 14 residues. CDR3 amino acids: CASSFRDRVYGYTF. CDR3 bases: TGTGCCAGCAGTTTTCGAGACAGGGTCTATGGCTACACCTTC.

The gene calls are TRBV11-2 and TRBJ1-3; perhaps TRBD1 as D (6 bases). Trimming shortened V by 3 bases and J by 8 bases, and 8 bases separated the two germline ends. The CDR3 has 12 residues. Germline V gene lookup returns CDR1 SGHAT and CDR2 FQNNGV. CDR3 sequence reads: CASSLRGYTIYF. DNA for the CDR3: TGTGCCAGCAGCTTGAGGGGGTACACCATATATTTT.

This chain joins TRBV19 and TRBJ2-7; D perhaps matches TRBD1 (5 bases). Trimming left V 7 bases short and J 1 base short, with 11 bases between. In germline, CDR1 is LNHDA, CDR2 SQIVND (reference sequence). The CDR3 consists of 13 residues. The CDR3, as DNA: TGTGCCAGTATGGGGCAGAAGTCCTACGAGCAGTACTTC. Its translation: CASMGQKSYEQYF.

The rearrangement joins TRBV10-3 to TRBJ1-3; D is ambiguous. CDR3 length equals 13 residues. Trimming removed 8 bases at V and 4 bases at J, with 12 bases between. CDR1 and CDR2 from the germline V gene are ENHRY and SYGVKD. In DNA, the CDR3 is TGTGCCATCGGTCTAGAGTGGGGAAACACCATATATTTT. It encodes CAIGLEWGNTIYF.

This chain uses TRBV6-5 with TRBJ2-6; no reliable D call. V lost 4 bases and J lost 1, with 11 bases in between. The CDR3 consists of 16 residues. Germline V CDR1 and CDR2: MNHEY, SVGAGI. The CDR3 reads CASSFSPSSGANVLTF. For the CDR3, the DNA is TGTGCCAGCAGTTTCTCTCCATCATCTGGGGCCAACGTCCTGACTTTC.

A single count supports this clone. This sequence joins TRBV7-8 and TRBJ2-1; D is possibly TRBD2 (5 bases). Germline V gives CDR1 SGHVS, CDR2 FQNEAQ. V was shortened by 3 bases and J by 2 bases, with 14 bases between the two germline ends. The CDR3 length is 16 residues. The CDR3 spells CASSLLESSTYNEQFF. The CDR3, as DNA: TGTGCCAGCAGCTTGTTGGAATCTAGCACCTACAATGAGCAGTTCTTC.

This clone has only a few counts. The chain joins TRBV28 to TRBJ1-5; D may be TRBD1 (5 bases). CDR3 length: 13 amino acids. The V end was cut by 8 bases, the J end by 0 bases, with 8 bases between. Germline CDR1 MDHEN, CDR2 SYDVKM. CDR3 sequence reads: CASGGYSNQPQHF. The CDR3 bases are TGTGCCAGCGGGGGATATAGCAATCAGCCCCAGCATTTT.

The rearrangement joins TRBV4-3 to TRBJ2-1, with unresolved D. CDR1 is LGHNA and CDR2 is YSLEER in the germline V gene. The CDR3 extends over 13 amino acids. The V and J ends lost 3 bases and 9 bases respectively, with 12 bases between them. In DNA form, the CDR3 reads TGCGCCAGCAGCCAGGATCCCGTTCTTGAGCAGTTCTTC. Protein product: CASSQDPVLEQFF.

This clone has just a few counts. The chain links TRBV2 to TRBJ2-1; 9 bases fit TRBD2. After removal of 7 bases from V and 0 bases from J, the junction contained 4 bases not matched to a gene. CDR1 SNHLY and CDR2 FYNNEI come from the germline V gene. The CDR3 is made up of 15 amino acids. The CDR3 loop is CASTPAGGSYNEQFF. In DNA, the CDR3 is TGTGCCAGCACACCAGCGGGGGGCTCCTACAATGAGCAGTTCTTC. Combining the CDR3 with reference TRBV2 and TRBJ2-1 gives the whole variable domain EPEVTQTPSHQVTQMGQEVILRCVPISNHLYFYWYRQILGQKVEFLVSFYNNEISEKSEIFDDQFSVERPDGSNFTLKIRSTKLEDSAMYFCASTPAGGSYNEQFFGPGTRLTVL.

The rearrangement links TRBV6-5 to TRBJ2-3; D uncertain. Germline CDR1 MNHEY, CDR2 SVGAGI. The CDR3 loop spans 12 amino acids. V lost 5 bases and J lost 4, with 7 bases in between. CDR3 protein: CASSPSADTQYF. The CDR3 region has the DNA TGTGCCAGCAGTCCTTCCGCAGATACGCAGTATTTT.

The CDR3 DNA reads TGCAGCGCTCTATCAGGGGGCAGCACCGGGGAGCTGTTTTTT. Translating gives CSALSGGSTGELFF. The chain joins TRBV29-1 to TRBJ2-2; 8 bases fit TRBD1. The CDR3 is made up of 14 amino acids. Germline CDR1 is SQVTM and CDR2 is ANQGSEA. The V gene end was trimmed by 7 bases and the J gene end by 4 bases; junction bases not matched to a gene: 8.

The V gene is TRBV12-5, the J gene TRBJ1-1; D is undetermined. Germline CDR1 LGHNT, CDR2 FRNRAP. The CDR3 has 15 residues. The V end lost 6 bases, the J end lost 0 bases, and 14 bases lay between the germline ends. The DNA of the CDR3 is TGTGCTAGTGGGACTGGACTGCCTATGAACACTGAAGCTTTCTTT. Protein: CASGTGLPMNTEAFF.